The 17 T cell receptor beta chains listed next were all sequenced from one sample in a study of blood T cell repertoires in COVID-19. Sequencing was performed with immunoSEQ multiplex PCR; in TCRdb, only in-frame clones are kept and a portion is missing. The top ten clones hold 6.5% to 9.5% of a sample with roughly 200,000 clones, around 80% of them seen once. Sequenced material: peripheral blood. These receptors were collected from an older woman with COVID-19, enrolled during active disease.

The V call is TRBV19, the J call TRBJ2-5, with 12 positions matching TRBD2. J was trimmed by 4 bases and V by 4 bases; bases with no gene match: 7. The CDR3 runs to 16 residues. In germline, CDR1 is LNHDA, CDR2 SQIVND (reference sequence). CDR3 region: CASSTLAGGLGETQYF. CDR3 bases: TGTGCCAGTAGTACCCTAGCGGGGGGGCTAGGAGAGACCCAGTACTTC.

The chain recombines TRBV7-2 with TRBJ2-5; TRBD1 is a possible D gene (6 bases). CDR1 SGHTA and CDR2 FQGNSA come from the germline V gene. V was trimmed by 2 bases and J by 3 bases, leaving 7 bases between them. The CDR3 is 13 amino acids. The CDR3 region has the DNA TGTGCCAGCAGCTTAAACAGGGAAGAGACCCAGTACTTC. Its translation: CASSLNREETQYF. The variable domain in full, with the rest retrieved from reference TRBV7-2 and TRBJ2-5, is GAGVSQSPSNKVTEKGKDVELRCDPISGHTALYWYRQSLGQGLEFLIYFQGNSAPDKSGLPSDRFSAERTGGSVSTLTIQRTQQEDSAVYLCASSLNREETQYFGPGTRLLVL.

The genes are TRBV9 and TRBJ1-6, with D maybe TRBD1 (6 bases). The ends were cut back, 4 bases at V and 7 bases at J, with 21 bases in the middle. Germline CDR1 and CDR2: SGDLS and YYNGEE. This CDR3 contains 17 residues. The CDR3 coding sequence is TGTGCCAGCAGCACCCTGGGGGTGGGCAGGGGCAATTCACCCCTCCACTTT. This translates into CASSTLGVGRGNSPLHF.

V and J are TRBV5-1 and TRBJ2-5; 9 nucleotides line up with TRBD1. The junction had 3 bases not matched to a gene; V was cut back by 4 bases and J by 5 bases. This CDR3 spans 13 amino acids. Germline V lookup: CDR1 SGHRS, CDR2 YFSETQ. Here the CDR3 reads CASSADRGETQYF. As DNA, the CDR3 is TGCGCCAGCAGCGCCGACAGGGGGGAGACCCAGTACTTC.

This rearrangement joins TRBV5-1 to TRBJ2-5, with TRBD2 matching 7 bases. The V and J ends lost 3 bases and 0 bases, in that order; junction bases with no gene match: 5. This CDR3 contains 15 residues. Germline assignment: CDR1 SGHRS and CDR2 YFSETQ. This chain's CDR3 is CASSWRAGYQETQYF. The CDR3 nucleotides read TGCGCCAGCAGCTGGAGAGCGGGGTACCAAGAGACCCAGTACTTC. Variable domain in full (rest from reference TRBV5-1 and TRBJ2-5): KAGVTQTPRYLIKTRGQQVTLSCSPISGHRSVSWYQQTPGQGLQFLFEYFSETQRNKGNFPGRFSGRQFSNSRSEMNVSTLELGDSALYLCASSWRAGYQETQYFGPGTRLLVL.

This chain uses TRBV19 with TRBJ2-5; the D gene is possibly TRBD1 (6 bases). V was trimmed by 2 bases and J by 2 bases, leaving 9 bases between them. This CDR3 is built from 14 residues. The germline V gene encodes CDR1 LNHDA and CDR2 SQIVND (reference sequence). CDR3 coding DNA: TGTGCCAGTAGTATAAATGACAGGCAAGAGACCCAGTACTTC. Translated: CASSINDRQETQYF.

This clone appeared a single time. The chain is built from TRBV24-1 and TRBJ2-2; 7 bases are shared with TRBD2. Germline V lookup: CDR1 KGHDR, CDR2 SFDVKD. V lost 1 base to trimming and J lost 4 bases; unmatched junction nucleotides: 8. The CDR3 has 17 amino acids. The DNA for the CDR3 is TGTGCCACCAGTGATTTCGCGGCTAGCGGCTTCACCGGGGAGCTGTTTTTT. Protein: CATSDFAASGFTGELFF.

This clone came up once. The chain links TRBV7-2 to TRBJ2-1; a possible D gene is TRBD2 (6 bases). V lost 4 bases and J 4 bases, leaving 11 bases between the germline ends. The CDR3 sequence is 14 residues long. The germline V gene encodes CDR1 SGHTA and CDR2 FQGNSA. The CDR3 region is CASSSYSGYNEQFF. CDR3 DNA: TGTGCCAGCAGCTCGTATAGCGGATACAATGAGCAGTTCTTC.

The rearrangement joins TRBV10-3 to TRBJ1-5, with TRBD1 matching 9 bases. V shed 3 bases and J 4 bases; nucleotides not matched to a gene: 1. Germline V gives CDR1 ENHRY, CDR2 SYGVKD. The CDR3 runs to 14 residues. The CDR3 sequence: CAISDGTGNQPQHF. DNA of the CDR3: TGTGCCATCAGTGACGGGACAGGGAATCAGCCCCAGCATTTT.

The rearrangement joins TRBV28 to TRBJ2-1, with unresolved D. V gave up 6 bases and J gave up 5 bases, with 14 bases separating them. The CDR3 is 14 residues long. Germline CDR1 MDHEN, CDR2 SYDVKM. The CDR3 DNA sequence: TGTGCCAGCAGCCCACCCCCCGAGAACAATGAGCAGTTCTTC. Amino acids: CASSPPPENNEQFF.

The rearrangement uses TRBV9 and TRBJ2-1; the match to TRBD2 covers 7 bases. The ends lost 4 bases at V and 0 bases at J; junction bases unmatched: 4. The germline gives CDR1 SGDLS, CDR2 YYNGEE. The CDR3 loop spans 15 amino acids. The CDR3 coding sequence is TGTGCCAGCAGCTCTGGGGGGGGCTCCTACAATGAGCAGTTCTTC. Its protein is CASSSGGGSYNEQFF.

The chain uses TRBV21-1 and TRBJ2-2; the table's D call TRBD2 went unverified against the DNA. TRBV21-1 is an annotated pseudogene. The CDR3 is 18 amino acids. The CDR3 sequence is CASSKRLAGESGTGELFF. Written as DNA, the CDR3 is TGTGCCAGCAGCAAAAGACTAGCGGGAGAATCCGGCACCGGGGAGCTGTTTTTT.

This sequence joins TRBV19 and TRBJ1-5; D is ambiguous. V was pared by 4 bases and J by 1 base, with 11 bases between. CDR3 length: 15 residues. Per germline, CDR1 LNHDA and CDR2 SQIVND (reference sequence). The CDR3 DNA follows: TGTGCCAGTAGTACCCTCAGAGGAAGCAATCAGCCCCAGCATTTT. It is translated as CASSTLRGSNQPQHF.

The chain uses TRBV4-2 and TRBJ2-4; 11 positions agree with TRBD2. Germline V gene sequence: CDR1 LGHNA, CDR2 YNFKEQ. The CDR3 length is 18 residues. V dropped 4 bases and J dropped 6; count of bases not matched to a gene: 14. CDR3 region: CASSPRGLAAGSGNIQYF. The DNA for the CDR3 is TGTGCCAGCAGCCCGAGGGGACTAGCGGCGGGGAGCGGAAACATTCAGTACTTC.

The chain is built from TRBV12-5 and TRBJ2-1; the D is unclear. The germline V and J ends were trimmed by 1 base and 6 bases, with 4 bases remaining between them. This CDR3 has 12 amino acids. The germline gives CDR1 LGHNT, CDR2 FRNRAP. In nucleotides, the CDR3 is TGTGCTAGTGGTTTGGATATCAATGAGCAGTTCTTC. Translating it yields CASGLDINEQFF.

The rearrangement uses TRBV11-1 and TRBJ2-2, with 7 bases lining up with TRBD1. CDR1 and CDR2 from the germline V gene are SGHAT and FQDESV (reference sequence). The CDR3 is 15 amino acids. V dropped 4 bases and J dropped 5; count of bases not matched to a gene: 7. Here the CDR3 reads CASSSDRFRTGELFF. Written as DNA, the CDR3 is TGTGCCAGCAGCTCGGACAGGTTTCGTACCGGGGAGCTGTTTTTT.

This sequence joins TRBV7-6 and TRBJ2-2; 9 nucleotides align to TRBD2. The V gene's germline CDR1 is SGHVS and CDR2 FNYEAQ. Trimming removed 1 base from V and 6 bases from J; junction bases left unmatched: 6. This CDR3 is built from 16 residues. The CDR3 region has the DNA TGTGCCAGCAGCTTAGAATCGAGGACTAGCGCCGGGGAGCTGTTTTTT. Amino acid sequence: CASSLESRTSAGELFF.